Listed below are T cell receptor beta chains from one sample, sequenced in a study of blood T cell repertoires in COVID-19. This table comes from immunoSEQ multiplex PCR, and its TCRdb copy is limited to in-frame clones, with some not included. The sample contains about 160,000 clones, 65% to 90% of which appear only once. Input material: peripheral blood. These receptors were taken from a woman aged 35 to 49 with COVID-19, enrolled during active disease. The CDR3 runs from the conserved cysteine through the conserved F or W. Each record gives: CDR3 DNA, CDR3 protein, clone size, J gene, D gene, V gene. A D gene is named only where the DNA matches it firmly. Size is omitted from some rows. Given values are once, few, many or a class for expanded clones.

cdr3_nt: TGCGCCAGCAGTGGGGTGGCGGATGAGCAGTACTTC
cdr3_aa: CASSGVADEQYF
clone_size: -
j_call: TRBJ2-7
d_call: -
v_call: TRBV10-2

cdr3_nt: TGTGCCAGCAGGCCCCAGGCTAGCGATGAGCAGTTCTTC
cdr3_aa: CASRPQASDEQFF
clone_size: once
j_call: TRBJ2-1
d_call: -
v_call: TRBV6-5

cdr3_nt: TGTGCCAGCAGTGAAAGAGGGTGGGGTGAGGGGGTCGTCGGGTTCTTC
cdr3_aa: CASSERGWGEGVVGFF
clone_size: medium-sized
j_call: TRBJ2-1
d_call: -
v_call: TRBV6-1

cdr3_nt: TGTGCCAGCTCACCGACTAGAGGACAGGGCGGGACCGGGGAGCTGTTTTTT
cdr3_aa: CASSPTRGQGGTGELFF
clone_size: -
j_call: TRBJ2-2
d_call: TRBD1
v_call: TRBV18

cdr3_nt: TGTGCCAGTAGTATAGGATCTAGCGGGAGAAAGGGTGAGCAGTTCTTC
cdr3_aa: CASSIGSSGRKGEQFF
clone_size: -
j_call: TRBJ2-1
d_call: TRBD2
v_call: TRBV19

cdr3_nt: TGTGCCAGCAGGGGGGGACAGGACCATGGCTACACCTTC
cdr3_aa: CASRGGQDHGYTF
clone_size: -
j_call: TRBJ1-2
d_call: TRBD1
v_call: TRBV7-2

cdr3_nt: TGTGCCAGCAGCTTCACCCCCGGGACACCGAATGAAAAACTGTTTTTT
cdr3_aa: CASSFTPGTPNEKLFF
clone_size: few
j_call: TRBJ1-4
d_call: -
v_call: TRBV27

cdr3_nt: TGTGCCAGCAGCCAAGCCGGCGCGGGAGGCGAGAAGACCCAGTACTTC
cdr3_aa: CASSQAGAGGEKTQYF
clone_size: -
j_call: TRBJ2-5
d_call: TRBD2
v_call: TRBV3-1/TRBV3-2

cdr3_nt: TGTGCCAGCAGCCAGGGGACAGGGATCGTCAATCAGCCCCAGCATTTT
cdr3_aa: CASSQGTGIVNQPQHF
clone_size: -
j_call: TRBJ1-5
d_call: TRBD1
v_call: TRBV5-8

cdr3_nt: TGTGCCAGTAGAGGTCTAGGGGCTAATGAAAAACTGTTTTTT
cdr3_aa: CASRGLGANEKLFF
clone_size: -
j_call: TRBJ1-4
d_call: -
v_call: TRBV27

cdr3_nt: TGTGCCAGCAGCCCCCTCAGCGGGAGGGGCGTAGAGACCCAGTACTTC
cdr3_aa: CASSPLSGRGVETQYF
clone_size: -
j_call: TRBJ2-5
d_call: TRBD2
v_call: TRBV5-4

cdr3_nt: TGTGCCAGCAGTTCGGGACAGGGGGACGGGGAGACCCAGTACTTC
cdr3_aa: CASSSGQGDGETQYF
clone_size: -
j_call: TRBJ2-5
d_call: TRBD1
v_call: TRBV13

cdr3_nt: TGCAGCGTTGCCTTGGGCGGGGAGCAGTTCTTC
cdr3_aa: CSVALGGEQFF
clone_size: -
j_call: TRBJ2-1
d_call: -
v_call: TRBV29-1

cdr3_nt: TGTGCCAGTTCGCGGATGAAAGCCAGCTCCTATAATTCACCCCTCCACTTT
cdr3_aa: CASSRMKASSYNSPLHF
clone_size: -
j_call: TRBJ1-6
d_call: -
v_call: TRBV19

cdr3_nt: TGTGCCAGCAGACCACAACCTAACACCGGGGAGCTGTTTTTT
cdr3_aa: CASRPQPNTGELFF
clone_size: -
j_call: TRBJ2-2
d_call: -
v_call: TRBV3-1/TRBV3-2

cdr3_nt: TGCAGCGTCAGGGTGGAGGGTGAAAAACTGTTTTTT
cdr3_aa: CSVRVEGEKLFF
clone_size: -
j_call: TRBJ1-4
d_call: -
v_call: TRBV29-1

cdr3_nt: TGTGCCAGCAGCAATCTTCGGGGCTACAATGAGCAGTTCTTC
cdr3_aa: CASSNLRGYNEQFF
clone_size: -
j_call: TRBJ2-1
d_call: -
v_call: TRBV7-8

cdr3_nt: TGCGCCAGCAGCACGGGGGACTTCGGAACCTTGGAGCAGTACTTC
cdr3_aa: CASSTGDFGTLEQYF
clone_size: -
j_call: TRBJ2-7
d_call: -
v_call: TRBV5-1

cdr3_nt: TGTGCCAGCAGTCCCGGGACTAGCGGGTACAATGAGCAGTTCTTC
cdr3_aa: CASSPGTSGYNEQFF
clone_size: once
j_call: TRBJ2-1
d_call: TRBD2
v_call: TRBV27

cdr3_nt: TGTGCCAGCATCCGAACCGGGACTCTCACCGGGGAGCTGTTTTTT
cdr3_aa: CASIRTGTLTGELFF
clone_size: -
j_call: TRBJ2-2
d_call: -
v_call: TRBV7-9

cdr3_nt: TGTGCCAGTAGTATACGGGACAGTACCCTCTATGGCTACACCTTC
cdr3_aa: CASSIRDSTLYGYTF
clone_size: -
j_call: TRBJ1-2
d_call: TRBD1
v_call: TRBV19

cdr3_nt: TGCGCCAGCATCGGAGGGACTAGCGGGGCGAACAATGAGCAGTTCTTC
cdr3_aa: CASIGGTSGANNEQFF
clone_size: -
j_call: TRBJ2-1
d_call: TRBD2
v_call: TRBV5-1

cdr3_nt: TGTGCCAGCAGCGTAGGGCCAGGGGAATTAGCCGGGGAGCTGTTTTTT
cdr3_aa: CASSVGPGELAGELFF
clone_size: -
j_call: TRBJ2-2
d_call: -
v_call: TRBV9

cdr3_nt: TGCAGTGCCTACTATAATACGCAGTATTTT
cdr3_aa: CSAYYNTQYF
clone_size: once
j_call: TRBJ2-3
d_call: -
v_call: TRBV20-1

cdr3_nt: TGTGCCAGCAGCCTAGGACTAGCGGTAACCGGGGAGCTGTTTTTT
cdr3_aa: CASSLGLAVTGELFF
clone_size: -
j_call: TRBJ2-2
d_call: TRBD2
v_call: TRBV7-2

cdr3_nt: TGTGCCAGCAGCGTAGGGGCTAGCGGGAGCTACGAGCAGTACTTC
cdr3_aa: CASSVGASGSYEQYF
clone_size: few
j_call: TRBJ2-7
d_call: TRBD2
v_call: TRBV9

cdr3_nt: TGCGCCAGCAGCTTCGGGAGGGCGGATACGCAGTATTTT
cdr3_aa: CASSFGRADTQYF
clone_size: -
j_call: TRBJ2-3
d_call: TRBD2
v_call: TRBV5-1

cdr3_nt: TGTGCCAGCAGCCCCTGGGACAGGGATCTGAATGAGCAGTTCTTC
cdr3_aa: CASSPWDRDLNEQFF
clone_size: -
j_call: TRBJ2-1
d_call: TRBD1
v_call: TRBV7-9

cdr3_nt: TGTGCCAGCAGCTTGTACGGACAGAAGGCCGATGAAGCTTTCTTT
cdr3_aa: CASSLYGQKADEAFF
clone_size: -
j_call: TRBJ1-1
d_call: -
v_call: TRBV5-4

cdr3_nt: TGTGCCAGCAGCCCTCAGGGCTACGAGCAGTACTTC
cdr3_aa: CASSPQGYEQYF
clone_size: -
j_call: TRBJ2-7
d_call: -
v_call: TRBV3-1/TRBV3-2

cdr3_nt: TGCGCCAGCAGCCCTCTGAGCAGCACAGATACGCAGTATTTT
cdr3_aa: CASSPLSSTDTQYF
clone_size: -
j_call: TRBJ2-3
d_call: -
v_call: TRBV4-1

cdr3_nt: TGTGCCAGCAGTGGGGGGGTTTGGGACAATGAGCAGTTCTTC
cdr3_aa: CASSGGVWDNEQFF
clone_size: -
j_call: TRBJ2-1
d_call: TRBD2
v_call: TRBV7-9

cdr3_nt: TGTGCCAGCAGTCTGAACCTAGAAGGGGCGGGGGCCGTACTCTTC
cdr3_aa: CASSLNLEGAGAVLF
clone_size: -
j_call: TRBJ2-1
d_call: -
v_call: TRBV6-5

cdr3_nt: TGTGCCAGCAGCTTAGATCGGCGGAGCTATGGCTACACCTTC
cdr3_aa: CASSLDRRSYGYTF
clone_size: -
j_call: TRBJ1-2
d_call: -
v_call: TRBV7-2

cdr3_nt: TGTGCCTGGAGCGCAACAGGGGATTCACCCCTCCACTTT
cdr3_aa: CAWSATGDSPLHF
clone_size: few
j_call: TRBJ1-6
d_call: TRBD1
v_call: TRBV30

cdr3_nt: TGTGCCAGCTACCGGGACAATTACAATGAGCAGTTCTTC
cdr3_aa: CASYRDNYNEQFF
clone_size: -
j_call: TRBJ2-1
d_call: -
v_call: TRBV6-5

cdr3_nt: TGTGCCAGCAGTTACCCGAAGCGACCCACTAATGAAAAACTGTTTTTT
cdr3_aa: CASSYPKRPTNEKLFF
clone_size: once
j_call: TRBJ1-4
d_call: -
v_call: TRBV6-5

cdr3_nt: TGTGCCAGCAGCTCGAACAGGGGGTGGGCAGATACGCAGTATTTT
cdr3_aa: CASSSNRGWADTQYF
clone_size: -
j_call: TRBJ2-3
d_call: TRBD1
v_call: TRBV5-8

cdr3_nt: TGCGCCAGCAGCCTGAACACCGGGGAGCTGTTTTTT
cdr3_aa: CASSLNTGELFF
clone_size: -
j_call: TRBJ2-2
d_call: -
v_call: TRBV5-1

cdr3_nt: TGCGCCAGCAGCCAAGATCAGGGTGGGCTTGAAGCTTTCTTT
cdr3_aa: CASSQDQGGLEAFF
clone_size: -
j_call: TRBJ1-1
d_call: -
v_call: TRBV4-1

cdr3_nt: TGTGCCAGCAGCTTAGGGGGCAGGCGGCAACCGAACACTGAAGCTTTCTTT
cdr3_aa: CASSLGGRRQPNTEAFF
clone_size: -
j_call: TRBJ1-1
d_call: -
v_call: TRBV7-9

cdr3_nt: TGTGCCAGCAGTTACAGGGACTCGAACGAGCAGTACTTC
cdr3_aa: CASSYRDSNEQYF
clone_size: -
j_call: TRBJ2-7
d_call: -
v_call: TRBV6-5

cdr3_nt: TGTGCCAGCAGGACAGGCACAGATACGCAGTATTTT
cdr3_aa: CASRTGTDTQYF
clone_size: -
j_call: TRBJ2-3
d_call: -
v_call: TRBV28